A single sample gave rise to the 22 T cell receptor beta chains below, sequenced in a study of T-cell memory formation after mild COVID-19. TCRdb re-derived calls from the 5' RACE reads in MiXCR, one entry per CDR3 protein. The sample includes 300,000 to 400,000 distinct CDR3 sequences, around 13% of them seen just once. The sample was PBMCs or a T cell subset sorted from them (not recorded which). These receptors originate from a young man who had mild COVID-19 (a few samples of this study predate the infection). Cell type and time point are not known.

The chain recombines TRBV27 with TRBJ1-2; D perhaps matches TRBD1 (5 bases). The ends were cut back, 3 bases at V and 4 bases at J, with 15 bases in the middle. Per germline, CDR1 MNHEY and CDR2 SMNVEV (reference sequence). The CDR3 spans 15 residues. CDR3 sequence: CASSLREGYSYGYTF. DNA for the CDR3: TGTGCCAGCAGTTTGCGGGAGGGGTATAGCTATGGCTACACCTTC.

The chain joins TRBV28 to TRBJ1-5; a weak D match, TRBD1 (5 bases). Trimming took off 5 bases at V and 0 bases at J, with 11 bases between the two ends. Germline V gene sequence: CDR1 MDHEN, CDR2 SYDVKM. The CDR3 extends over 15 amino acids. CDR3 sequence: CASSLRVISNQPQHF. The CDR3 bases are TGTGCCAGCAGTCTCAGGGTGATTAGCAATCAGCCCCAGCATTTT.

The chain employs TRBV7-2 and TRBJ1-5; D unclear. This CDR3 has 15 amino acids. Germline loops: CDR1 SGHTA, CDR2 FQGNSA. Trimming cost V 1 base and J 3 bases, with 10 bases left between them. The CDR3 here is CASSLEQLLNQPQHF. The CDR3 nucleotides are TGTGCCAGCAGCTTAGAACAGCTACTCAATCAGCCCCAGCATTTT.

The genes are TRBV4-1 and TRBJ2-1; 12 nucleotides match TRBD1. The CDR3 spans 17 residues. The germline CDR1 and CDR2 sequences are MGHRA and YSYEKL. Trimming cost V 3 bases and J 6 bases; bases outside gene matches: 9. CDR3 in amino acids: CASSQVPGQGASNEQFF. DNA of the CDR3: TGCGCCAGCAGCCAGGTCCCGGGACAGGGGGCTAGCAATGAGCAGTTCTTC.

The CDR3 DNA is TGTGCCAGCAGCTTATCCGGGACAGAAAGTTATAATTCACCCCTCCACTTT. Amino acids: CASSLSGTESYNSPLHF. This chain links TRBV12-1 with TRBJ1-6; the DNA was not compared with TRBD1, the D call given in the table. TRBV12-1 represents a pseudogene. This CDR3 has 17 residues.

The J gene is TRBJ1-6, the V gene TRBV6-5; D uncertain. Germline V gives CDR1 MNHEY, CDR2 SVGAGI. The CDR3 covers 13 residues. Trimming stripped 0 bases from V and 8 bases from J, with 5 bases between. CDR3 region: CASSYSRYSPLHF. The CDR3 DNA reads as TGTGCCAGCAGTTACTCGAGGTATTCACCCCTCCACTTT.

CDR3 sequence (DNA): TGTGCCAGCAGTTTAGTTAGGGGAGTTGTTGAAGCTTTCTTT. Translated, it gives CASSLVRGVVEAFF. The gene calls are TRBV28 and TRBJ1-1, with D perhaps TRBD1 (5 bases). This CDR3 region has 14 residues. CDR1 is MDHEN, CDR2 SYDVKM, per germline. V lost 2 bases and J 7 bases, leaving 14 bases between the germline ends.

The CDR3 coding sequence is TGCGCCAGCAGCTGGGCGGGACAGGGGTCCTACAATGAGCAGTTCTTC. Amino acid sequence: CASSWAGQGSYNEQFF. The chain is built from TRBV5-1 and TRBJ2-1; 10 bases are a match to TRBD1. The CDR3 totals 16 residues. CDR1 is SGHRS and CDR2 is YFSETQ in the germline V gene. Germline trimming cut 3 bases from V and 1 base from J; bases unmatched to any gene: 4.

The rearrangement joins TRBV27 to TRBJ1-2, with 7 bases fitting TRBD1. J gave up 8 bases and V 7 bases, and 7 bases lay outside the gene matches. Germline CDR1 MNHEY, CDR2 SMNVEV (reference sequence). The CDR3 runs 12 residues. CDR3 protein: CASNTQGGGYTF. Here the CDR3 DNA reads TGTGCCAGCAATACTCAGGGGGGAGGCTACACCTTC.

This chain uses TRBV10-3 with TRBJ2-2; weak D call: TRBD1 (5 bases). The CDR3 contains 14 residues. Trimming took 5 bases from V and 5 from J, leaving 12 bases between them. Germline V gene data show CDR1 as ENHRY and CDR2 as SYGVKD. The CDR3 region has the DNA TGTGCCATCAGTTCCCCTCGACAGACCGGGGAGCTGTTTTTT. It yields the protein CAISSPRQTGELFF.

The chain couples TRBV12-3 or TRBV12-4 to TRBJ2-7; D may be TRBD2 (6 bases). The ends were cut back, 3 bases at V and 6 bases at J, with 9 bases in the middle. The length of the CDR3 is 12 residues. CDR3: CASSLRGVEQYF. The CDR3 bases are TGTGCCAGCAGTTTGCGGGGAGTCGAGCAGTACTTC.

This clonotype was observed a few times. The chain has TRBV11-2 and TRBJ2-7, with D possibly TRBD1 on 6 matching bases. CDR1 is SGHAT, CDR2 FQNNGV, per germline. This CDR3 region has 15 residues. Trimming pared 3 bases from V and 0 bases from J, leaving 12 bases between. DNA of the CDR3: TGTGCCAGCAGCTTTTCTACAGGGCGCTCCTACGAGCAGTACTTC. Encoded protein: CASSFSTGRSYEQYF. Supplemented by reference TRBV11-2 and TRBJ2-7, the full variable domain reads EAGVAQSPRYKIIEKRQSVAFWCNPISGHATLYWYQQILGQGPKLLIQFQNNGVVDDSQLPKDRFSAERLKGVDSTLKIQPAKLEDSAVYLCASSFSTGRSYEQYFGPGTRLTVT.

The chain recombines TRBV27 with TRBJ1-5; D is perhaps TRBD1 (6 bases). The CDR3 length is 13 residues. CDR1 MNHEY and CDR2 SMNVEV come from the germline V gene (reference sequence). The germline V and J ends were trimmed by 6 bases and 6 bases, with 12 bases remaining between them. In nucleotides, the CDR3 is TGTGCCAGCAGCAGGGGATGGGGTCAGCCCCAGCATTTT. Translated: CASSRGWGQPQHF.

This chain links TRBV28 with TRBJ2-7, with 9 bases lining up with TRBD1. Germline V CDR1 and CDR2: MDHEN, SYDVKM. This CDR3 spans 15 amino acids. V lost 7 bases, J lost 3 bases, and 10 bases stayed unmatched. CDR3 sequence: CASTPWDRAGYEQYF. In DNA, the CDR3 is TGTGCCAGCACCCCGTGGGACAGGGCAGGCTACGAGCAGTACTTC.

The table lists this clonotype with many counts. This chain uses TRBV5-1 with TRBJ2-1; D not resolved. The CDR3 spans 13 residues. Trimming removed 0 bases from V and 7 bases from J, with 8 bases in between. CDR1 is SGHRS, CDR2 YFSETQ, per germline. The CDR3: CASSLAMVNEQFF. Here the CDR3 DNA reads TGCGCCAGCAGCTTGGCCATGGTTAATGAGCAGTTCTTC.

The chain uses TRBV7-9 and TRBJ1-5, with 9 bases lining up with TRBD1. The CDR3 runs 15 residues. Germline lookup yields CDR1 SEHNR and CDR2 FQNEAQ (reference sequence). V was pared by 5 bases and J by 6 bases, with 8 bases of the junction left unmatched. CDR3: CASSNTGGAGQPQHF. Here the CDR3 DNA reads TGTGCCAGCAGCAATACAGGGGGCGCAGGTCAGCCCCAGCATTTT.

This clonotype appeared a few times. The J gene is TRBJ2-3, the V gene TRBV24-1, with D perhaps matching TRBD2 (5 bases). CDR1 is KGHDR and CDR2 is SFDVKD in the germline V gene. Trimming pared 6 bases from V and 3 bases from J, leaving 15 bases between. CDR3 length: 15 residues. The CDR3 spells CATSTAKGGTDTQYF. The DNA of the CDR3 is TGTGCCACCAGTACCGCAAAGGGCGGGACAGATACGCAGTATTTT.

This clonotype was seen only a few times. This chain joins TRBV14 and TRBJ2-7; D ambiguous. CDR1 and CDR2 from the germline V gene are SGHDN and FVKESK. The CDR3 is 13 residues long. Between the trimmed V and J ends, which lost 3 bases and 3 bases, there was a span of 9 bases. The CDR3 loop is CASSHLPVYEQYF. The CDR3 region has the DNA TGTGCCAGCAGCCATCTACCCGTCTACGAGCAGTACTTC.

J is TRBJ1-6 and V is TRBV7-9; no firm D call. Between the trimmed V and J ends, which lost 1 base and 1 base, there was a span of 8 bases. Germline-derived CDR1 and CDR2 are SEHNR and FQNEAQ (reference sequence). The CDR3 is made up of 16 amino acids. The CDR3 protein is CASSLGGRSYNSPLHF. CDR3 sequence (DNA): TGTGCCAGCAGCTTAGGCGGCAGATCCTATAATTCACCCCTCCACTTT.

This clonotype was recorded many times. The rearrangement links TRBV21-1 to TRBJ2-1. TRBV21-1 is given as a pseudogene. This CDR3 region has 17 residues. CDR3 protein: CASSKVWESCSYNEQFF. The CDR3 DNA reads as TGTGCCAGCAGCAAAGTGTGGGAAAGTTGCTCCTACAATGAGCAGTTCTTC.

The chain has TRBV9 and TRBJ1-3, with D maybe TRBD1 (5 bases). V gave up 4 bases and J gave up 6 bases, with 14 bases separating them. Per the germline V gene, CDR1 is SGDLS and CDR2 is YYNGEE. This CDR3 is 14 amino acids long. CDR3 nucleotide sequence: TGTGCCAGCAGCCTCAGATCACAGGAAAACACCATATATTTT. Translated: CASSLRSQENTIYF. The complete variable domain, with remaining parts taken from reference TRBV9 and TRBJ1-3, reads DSGVTQTPKHLITATGQRVTLRCSPRSGDLSVYWYQQSLDQGLQFLIQYYNGEERAKGNILERFSAQQFPDLHSELNLSSLELGDSALYFCASSLRSQENTIYFGEGSWLTVV.

This clonotype occurred many times. The rearrangement joins TRBV7-6 to TRBJ2-7; 8 bases line up with TRBD1. Germline loops: CDR1 SGHVS, CDR2 FNYEAQ. The CDR3 spans 15 residues. Trimming removed 5 bases from V and 0 bases from J; junction bases left unmatched: 6. CDR3 amino acids: CASSGRQGSSYEQYV. The CDR3 DNA is TGTGCCAGCAGCGGCCGACAGGGGAGCTCCTACGAGCAGTACGTC.